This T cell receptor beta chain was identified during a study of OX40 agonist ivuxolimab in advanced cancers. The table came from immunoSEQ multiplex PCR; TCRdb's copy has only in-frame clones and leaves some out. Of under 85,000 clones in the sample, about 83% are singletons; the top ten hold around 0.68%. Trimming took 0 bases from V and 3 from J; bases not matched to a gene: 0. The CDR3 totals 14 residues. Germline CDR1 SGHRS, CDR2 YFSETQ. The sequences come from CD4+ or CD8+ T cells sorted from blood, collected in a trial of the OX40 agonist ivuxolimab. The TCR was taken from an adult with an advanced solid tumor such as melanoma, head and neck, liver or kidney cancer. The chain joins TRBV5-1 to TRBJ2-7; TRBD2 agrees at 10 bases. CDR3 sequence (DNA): TGCGCCAGCAGCTTGGCTAGCGGGGGCTACGAGCAGTACTTC. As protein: CASSLASGGYEQYF.